These 12 T cell receptor beta chains were all obtained from the same sample, sequenced in a study of cytomegalovirus exposure and HLA in healthy donors. Researchers ran the PCR with 60 Vbeta and 13 Jbeta primers. TCRdb's table, derived via immunoSEQ multiplex PCR, lists solely in-frame clones and lacks some. Of under 200,000 clones in the sample, over 80% were seen once. The sequencing input was PBMCs. The receptors derive from a male donor in good health and CMV-seropositive.

This CDR3 reads CASSLQGARTGELFF. The CDR3 DNA reads TGTGCCAGCAGTTTACAGGGGGCACGGACCGGGGAGCTGTTTTTT. The V call is TRBV5-6, the J call TRBJ2-2; TRBD1 aligns across 9 bases. After removal of 5 bases from V and 5 bases from J, the junction contained 7 bases not matched to a gene. The CDR3 runs 15 residues. CDR1 is SGHDT and CDR2 is YYEEEE in the germline V gene.

To note about this clone: Germline and junction disagree at one end, which may indicate a read error. The rearrangement joins TRBV7-7 to TRBJ2-7; 9 nucleotides agree with TRBD1. Germline CDR1 and CDR2: SSHAT and FNYEAQ (reference sequence). The CDR3 is 15 residues long. The CDR3 here is CASSSGTGLVYEQYF. CDR3 DNA: TGTGCTAGCAGCTCCGGGACAGGGCTGGTCTACGAGCAGTACTTC.

V gene TRBV10-1 combines with J gene TRBJ2-1; no clear D. The V gene's germline CDR1 is WNHNN and CDR2 SYGVQD (reference sequence). The CDR3 contains 12 residues. V was shortened by 6 bases and J by 8 bases, with 11 bases between the two germline ends. The CDR3 loop reads CASRLNPHEQFF. CDR3 coding DNA: TGCGCCAGCAGGCTAAATCCACATGAGCAGTTCTTC.

This clone has only a few counts. The rearrangement joins TRBV29-1 to TRBJ2-7, with a weak D call TRBD1 (5 bases). The CDR3 is 12 residues long. CDR1 and CDR2 (germline): SQVTM, ANQGSEA. Trimming pared 4 bases from V and 1 base from J, leaving 8 bases between. This CDR3 reads CSVGGSSYEQYF. The CDR3 nucleotides are TGCAGCGTTGGGGGCTCTTCCTACGAGCAGTACTTC.

This chain links TRBV25-1 with TRBJ2-1, with 7 bases lining up with TRBD2. This CDR3 is 15 amino acids long. V was pared by 5 bases and J by 4 bases, with 8 bases of the junction left unmatched. Germline V gene sequence: CDR1 MGHDK, CDR2 SYGVNS. This chain's CDR3 is CASSPTGLYYNEQFF. The CDR3 region has the DNA TGTGCCAGCAGTCCCACGGGACTATATTACAATGAGCAGTTCTTC.

The chain uses TRBV19 and TRBJ2-7; 7 bases agree with TRBD2. Germline V lookup: CDR1 LNHDA, CDR2 SQIVND (reference sequence). J was trimmed by 5 bases and V by 3 bases; bases with no gene match: 7. CDR3 length equals 14 residues. CDR3 DNA sequence: TGTGCCAGTAGTATTCAGCAAGGGAGGGACGAGCAGTACTTC. Translating it yields CASSIQQGRDEQYF.

This chain links TRBV19 with TRBJ1-1, with TRBD1 identical over 12 bases. Germline CDR1 is LNHDA and CDR2 is SQIVND (reference sequence). The trim removed 7 bases at V and 7 bases at J, leaving 10 bases unmatched. The CDR3 has 15 residues. CDR3 sequence: CASTQEGQGAIEAFF. The DNA for the CDR3 is TGTGCCAGTACCCAGGAGGGACAGGGGGCAATTGAAGCTTTCTTT. The whole variable domain, remainder taken from reference TRBV19 and TRBJ1-1, is DGGITQSPKYLFRKEGQNVTLSCEQNLNHDAMYWYRQDPGQGLRLIYYSQIVNDFQKGDIAEGYSVSREKKESFPLTVTSAQKNPTAFYLCASTQEGQGAIEAFFGQGTRLTVV.

The table lists this clone with a count of one. The chain couples TRBV7-2 to TRBJ2-3; 11 bases are a match to TRBD2. CDR3 length equals 16 residues. The germline V gene encodes CDR1 SGHTA and CDR2 FQGNSA. Trimming removed 2 bases from V and 3 bases from J; junction bases left unmatched: 4. CDR3 in amino acids: CASSLMLAGGTDTQYF. CDR3 sequence (DNA): TGTGCCAGCAGCTTAATGCTAGCGGGAGGAACAGATACGCAGTATTTT.

V is TRBV10-3 and J is TRBJ1-2; 7 bases align to TRBD1. The trim removed 8 bases at V and 8 bases at J, leaving 11 bases unmatched. The V gene's germline CDR1 is ENHRY and CDR2 SYGVKD. The CDR3 is made up of 13 amino acids. The CDR3 DNA is TGTGCCATCTCTTACGACCACAGGGGAGGCTACACCTTC. Translating gives CAISYDHRGGYTF.

In this sample, this clone turned up a few times. The V call is TRBV9, the J call TRBJ2-1, with TRBD2 matching 13 bases. Unmatched junction bases numbered 7, after V lost 3 bases and J lost 7 bases. Germline V gene lookup returns CDR1 SGDLS and CDR2 YYNGEE. The CDR3 has 16 residues. The CDR3 DNA reads as TGTGCCAGCAGCGGAGGGACTAGCGGGATGTCAAATGAGCAGTTCTTC. As protein: CASSGGTSGMSNEQFF. The whole variable domain, filled in from reference TRBV9 and TRBJ2-1, reads DSGVTQTPKHLITATGQRVTLRCSPRSGDLSVYWYQQSLDQGLQFLIQYYNGEERAKGNILERFSAQQFPDLHSELNLSSLELGDSALYFCASSGGTSGMSNEQFFGPGTRLTVL.

This clone was recorded once. This chain uses TRBV14 with TRBJ1-4; the D gene is possibly TRBD1 (5 bases). The CDR3 is 15 amino acids. Germline assignment: CDR1 SGHDN and CDR2 FVKESK. V was cut by 1 base and J by 3 bases, with 9 bases left in between. CDR3 sequence reads: CASSQAPGPNEKLFF. The CDR3 DNA is TGTGCCAGCAGCCAAGCTCCAGGGCCTAATGAAAAACTGTTTTTT.

This rearrangement joins TRBV28 to TRBJ1-4; 7 nucleotides align to TRBD1. The CDR3 is made up of 16 amino acids. V gave up 5 bases and J gave up 5 bases; unmatched junction bases: 11. The germline V gene has CDR1 MDHEN and CDR2 SYDVKM. CDR3 coding DNA: TGTGCCAGCAGTAGCCCCGGGACAGCCACCAATGAAAAACTGTTTTTT. Encoded protein: CASSSPGTATNEKLFF.